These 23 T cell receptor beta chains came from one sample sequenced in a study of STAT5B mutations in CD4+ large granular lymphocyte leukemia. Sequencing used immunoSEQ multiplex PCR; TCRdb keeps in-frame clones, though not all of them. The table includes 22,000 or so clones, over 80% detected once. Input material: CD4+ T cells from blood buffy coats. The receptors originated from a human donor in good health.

The CDR3 here is CASSLAGTAEAFF. CDR3 bases: TGTGCCAGCAGCTTGGCGGGAACCGCTGAAGCTTTCTTT. The chain combines TRBV5-4 with TRBJ1-1; D is ambiguous. The ends were cut back, 0 bases at V and 6 bases at J, with 9 bases in the middle. Germline V gene sequence: CDR1 SGHNT, CDR2 YYREEE (reference sequence). This CDR3 region has 13 residues.

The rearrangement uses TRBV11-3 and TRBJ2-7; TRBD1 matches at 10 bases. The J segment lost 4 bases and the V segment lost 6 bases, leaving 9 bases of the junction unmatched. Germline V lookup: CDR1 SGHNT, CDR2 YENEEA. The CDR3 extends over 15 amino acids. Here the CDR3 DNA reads TGTGCCAGCAGTCAGGGCGGGGACAGGGGATACGAGCAGTACTTC. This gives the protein CASSQGGDRGYEQYF.

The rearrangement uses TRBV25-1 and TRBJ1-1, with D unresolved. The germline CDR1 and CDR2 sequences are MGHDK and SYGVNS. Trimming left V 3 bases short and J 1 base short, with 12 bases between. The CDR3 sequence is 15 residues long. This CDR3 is CASSDLITENTEAFF. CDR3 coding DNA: TGTGCCAGCAGTGACCTAATAACTGAGAACACTGAAGCTTTCTTT.

The CDR3 sequence is CASSVGLSGYGYTF. The DNA for the CDR3 is TGTGCCAGCAGTGTAGGGCTTAGTGGCTATGGCTACACCTTC. The chain links TRBV28 to TRBJ1-2; D remains ambiguous. Germline assignment: CDR1 MDHEN and CDR2 SYDVKM. V was clipped by 5 bases and J by 4 bases, with 14 bases between them. The CDR3 loop spans 14 amino acids.

The CDR3 loop reads CATGTGVSNSPLHF. The CDR3 DNA sequence: TGTGCCACGGGGACAGGGGTCAGTAATTCACCCCTCCACTTT. The chain couples TRBV14 to TRBJ1-6; 10 positions agree with TRBD1. CDR1 SGHDN and CDR2 FVKESK come from the germline V gene. The CDR3 is 14 residues long. V was pared by 10 bases and J by 6 bases, with 6 bases of the junction left unmatched.

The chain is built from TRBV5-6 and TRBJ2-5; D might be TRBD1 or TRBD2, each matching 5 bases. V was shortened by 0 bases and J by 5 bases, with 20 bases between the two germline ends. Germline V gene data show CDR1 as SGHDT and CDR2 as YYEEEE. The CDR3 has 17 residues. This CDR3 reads CASSLGGAGKVLETQYF. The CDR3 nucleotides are TGTGCCAGCAGCTTGGGAGGGGCAGGGAAGGTTTTGGAGACCCAGTACTTC. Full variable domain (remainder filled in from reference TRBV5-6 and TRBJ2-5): DAGVTQSPTHLIKTRGQQVTLRCSPKSGHDTVSWYQQALGQGPQFIFQYYEEEERQRGNFPDRFSGHQFPNYSSELNVNALLLGDSALYLCASSLGGAGKVLETQYFGPGTRLLVL.

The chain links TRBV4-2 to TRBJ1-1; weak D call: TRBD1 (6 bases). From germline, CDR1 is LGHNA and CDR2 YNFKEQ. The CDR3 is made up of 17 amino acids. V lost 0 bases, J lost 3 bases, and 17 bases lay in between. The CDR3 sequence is CASSQDRDGGPDTEAFF. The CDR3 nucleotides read TGTGCCAGCAGCCAAGATAGGGACGGGGGGCCGGACACTGAAGCTTTCTTT.

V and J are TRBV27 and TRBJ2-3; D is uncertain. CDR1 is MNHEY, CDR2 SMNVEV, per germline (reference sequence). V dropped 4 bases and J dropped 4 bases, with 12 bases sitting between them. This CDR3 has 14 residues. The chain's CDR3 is CASSSGARADTQYF. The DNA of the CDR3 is TGTGCCAGCAGTTCCGGAGCGAGAGCAGATACGCAGTATTTT.

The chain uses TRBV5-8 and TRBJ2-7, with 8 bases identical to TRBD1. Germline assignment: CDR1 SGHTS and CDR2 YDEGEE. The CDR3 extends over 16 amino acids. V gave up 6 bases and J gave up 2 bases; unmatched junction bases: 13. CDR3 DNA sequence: TGTGCCAGCACCAGGCTTGTTATGACAGGGGCCTACGAGCAGTACTTC. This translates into CASTRLVMTGAYEQYF.

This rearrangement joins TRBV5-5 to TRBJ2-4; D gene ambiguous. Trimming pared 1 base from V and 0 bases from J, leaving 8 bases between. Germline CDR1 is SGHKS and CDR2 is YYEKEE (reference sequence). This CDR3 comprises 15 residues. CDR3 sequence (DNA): TGTGCCAGCAGCTTGAGCAGTCTAGCCAAAAACATTCAGTACTTC. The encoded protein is CASSLSSLAKNIQYF.

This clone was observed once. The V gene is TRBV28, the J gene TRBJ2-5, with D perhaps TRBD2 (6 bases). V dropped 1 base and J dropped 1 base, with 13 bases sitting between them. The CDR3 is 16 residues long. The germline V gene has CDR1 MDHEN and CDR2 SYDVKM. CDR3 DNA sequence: TGTGCCAGCAGTTTATCCGGAGGGGAGCTCCAAGAGACCCAGTACTTC. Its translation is CASSLSGGELQETQYF. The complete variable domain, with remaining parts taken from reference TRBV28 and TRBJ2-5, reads DVKVTQSSRYLVKRTGEKVFLECVQDMDHENMFWYRQDPGLGLRLIYFSYDVKMKEKGDIPEGYSVSREKKERFSLILESASTNQTSMYLCASSLSGGELQETQYFGPGTRLLVL.

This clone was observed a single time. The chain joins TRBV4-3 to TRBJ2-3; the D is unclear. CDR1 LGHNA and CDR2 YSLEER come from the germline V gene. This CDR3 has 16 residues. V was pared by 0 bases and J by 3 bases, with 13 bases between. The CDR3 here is CASSQESGVRTDTQYF. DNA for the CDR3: TGCGCCAGCAGCCAAGAATCTGGAGTCCGGACAGATACGCAGTATTTT.

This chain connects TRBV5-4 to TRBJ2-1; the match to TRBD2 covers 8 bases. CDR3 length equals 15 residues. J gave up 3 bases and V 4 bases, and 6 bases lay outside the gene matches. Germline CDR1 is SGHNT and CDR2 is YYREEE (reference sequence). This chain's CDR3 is CASSPGGAGYNEQFF. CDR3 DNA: TGTGCCAGCAGCCCCGGGGGGGCCGGCTACAATGAGCAGTTCTTC. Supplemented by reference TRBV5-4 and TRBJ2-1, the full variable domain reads ETGVTQSPTHLIKTRGQQVTLRCSSQSGHNTVSWYQQALGQGPQFIFQYYREEENGRGNFPPRFSGLQFPNYSSELNVNALELDDSALYLCASSPGGAGYNEQFFGPGTRLTVL.

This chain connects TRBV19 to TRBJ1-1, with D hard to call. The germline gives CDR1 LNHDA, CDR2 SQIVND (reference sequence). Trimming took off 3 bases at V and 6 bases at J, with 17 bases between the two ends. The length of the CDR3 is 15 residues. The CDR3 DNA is TGTGCCAGTAGTATGGGGAGAGGGATTCAGGCTGAAGCTTTCTTT. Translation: CASSMGRGIQAEAFF.

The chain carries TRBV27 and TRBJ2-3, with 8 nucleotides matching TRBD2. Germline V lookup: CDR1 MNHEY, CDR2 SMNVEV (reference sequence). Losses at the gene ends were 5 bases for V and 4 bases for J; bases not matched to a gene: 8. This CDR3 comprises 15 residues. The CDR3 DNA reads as TGTGCCAGCAGTCCCCGGGGGGGCACACCAGATACGCAGTATTTT. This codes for CASSPRGGTPDTQYF.

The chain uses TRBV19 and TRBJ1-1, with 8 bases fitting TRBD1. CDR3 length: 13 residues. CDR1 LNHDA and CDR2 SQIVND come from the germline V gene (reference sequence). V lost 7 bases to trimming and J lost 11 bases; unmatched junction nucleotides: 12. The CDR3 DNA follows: TGTGCCAGTACAACAGGGGGGCTGACGAGGGCTTTCTTT. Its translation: CASTTGGLTRAFF.

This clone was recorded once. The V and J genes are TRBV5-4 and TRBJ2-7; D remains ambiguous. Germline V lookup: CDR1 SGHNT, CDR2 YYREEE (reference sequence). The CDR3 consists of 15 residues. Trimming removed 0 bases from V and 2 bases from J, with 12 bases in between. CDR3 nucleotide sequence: TGTGCCAGCAGCTTGGGGGGTGCCGAACCCTACGAGCAGTACTTC. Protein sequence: CASSLGGAEPYEQYF.

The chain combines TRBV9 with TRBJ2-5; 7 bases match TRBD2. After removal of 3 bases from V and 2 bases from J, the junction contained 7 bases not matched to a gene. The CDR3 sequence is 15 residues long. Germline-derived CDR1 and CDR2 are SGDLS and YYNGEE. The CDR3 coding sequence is TGTGCCAGCAGCGGCCCCGGACTAGAACAAGAGACCCAGTACTTC. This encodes CASSGPGLEQETQYF. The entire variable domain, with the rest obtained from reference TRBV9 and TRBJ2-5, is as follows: DSGVTQTPKHLITATGQRVTLRCSPRSGDLSVYWYQQSLDQGLQFLIQYYNGEERAKGNILERFSAQQFPDLHSELNLSSLELGDSALYFCASSGPGLEQETQYFGPGTRLLVL.

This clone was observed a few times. The CDR3 DNA reads TGTGCCAGCAGTGAATCGCGACAGCCCCAGCATTTT. Translation gives CASSESRQPQHF. The chain links TRBV2 to TRBJ1-5; no definite D call. This CDR3 has 12 residues. Trimming cost V 2 bases and J 7 bases, with 6 bases left between them. Germline values: CDR1 SNHLY, CDR2 FYNNEI. The full variable domain, completed using reference TRBV2 and TRBJ1-5, is EPEVTQTPSHQVTQMGQEVILRCVPISNHLYFYWYRQILGQKVEFLVSFYNNEISEKSEIFDDQFSVERPDGSNFTLKIRSTKLEDSAMYFCASSESRQPQHFGDGTRLSIL.

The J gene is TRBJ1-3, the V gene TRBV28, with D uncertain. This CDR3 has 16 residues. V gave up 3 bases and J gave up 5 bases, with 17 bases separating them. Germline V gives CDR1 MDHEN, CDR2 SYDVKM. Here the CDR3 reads CASSFGVLGWRNTIYF. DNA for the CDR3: TGTGCCAGCAGTTTCGGGGTTTTGGGTTGGAGAAACACCATATATTTT.

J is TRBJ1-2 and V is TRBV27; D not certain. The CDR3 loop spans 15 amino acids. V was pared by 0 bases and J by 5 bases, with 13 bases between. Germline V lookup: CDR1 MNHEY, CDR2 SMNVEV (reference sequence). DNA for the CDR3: TGTGCCAGCAGTTTATCGGCCGCGATGGTGTATGGCTACACCTTC. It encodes CASSLSAAMVYGYTF.

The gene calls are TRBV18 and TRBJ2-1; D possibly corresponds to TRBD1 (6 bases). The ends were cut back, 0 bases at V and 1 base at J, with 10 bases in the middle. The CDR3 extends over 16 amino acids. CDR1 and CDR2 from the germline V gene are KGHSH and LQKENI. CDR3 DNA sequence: TGTGCCAGCTCACCACCGTCAACAGGGTCCTACAATGAGCAGTTCTTC. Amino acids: CASSPPSTGSYNEQFF. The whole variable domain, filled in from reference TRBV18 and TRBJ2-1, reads NAGVMQNPRHLVRRRGQEARLRCSPMKGHSHVYWYRQLPEEGLKFMVYLQKENIIDESGMPKERFSAEFPKEGPSILRIQQVVRGDSAAYFCASSPPSTGSYNEQFFGPGTRLTVL.

CDR3 protein: CASSRGPNTDTQYF. In DNA, the CDR3 is TGTGCCAGCAGCCGGGGGCCGAACACAGATACGCAGTATTTT. V and J are TRBV7-3 and TRBJ2-3; TRBD1 or TRBD2 may be the D gene (6 bases each). Trimming removed 5 bases from V and 2 bases from J, with 11 bases in between. The germline CDR1 and CDR2 sequences are SGHTA and FQGTGA. The CDR3 consists of 14 residues.